Sequencing of this T cell receptor (beta chain) was carried out in a study of blood T cell repertoires in COVID-19. The wider study: There were acute and convalescent COVID-19 samples, and they came from the United States, Italy and Spain. PBMCs, B-cell-depleted T cells, or T cells were the source of the cDNA or gDNA that made up the material.

TCRdb keeps only in-frame clones here, not all; method: immunoSEQ multiplex PCR. The sample consists of around 20,000 clones, 70% to 90% of them appearing once. The TCR comes from an elderly man with acute or convalescent COVID-19. Sample: peripheral blood.

Written as DNA, the CDR3 is TGTGCCAGCCGGACAGGGATAGGCGGCTACACCTTC. Its protein product is CASRTGIGGYTF. The gene calls are TRBV6-4 and TRBJ1-2, with 8 bases lining up with TRBD1. The CDR3 is made up of 12 amino acids. V trimming: 8 bases; J trimming: 8 bases; junction bases outside the gene matches: 7. Germline V gene lookup returns CDR1 MRHNA and CDR2 SNTAGT.